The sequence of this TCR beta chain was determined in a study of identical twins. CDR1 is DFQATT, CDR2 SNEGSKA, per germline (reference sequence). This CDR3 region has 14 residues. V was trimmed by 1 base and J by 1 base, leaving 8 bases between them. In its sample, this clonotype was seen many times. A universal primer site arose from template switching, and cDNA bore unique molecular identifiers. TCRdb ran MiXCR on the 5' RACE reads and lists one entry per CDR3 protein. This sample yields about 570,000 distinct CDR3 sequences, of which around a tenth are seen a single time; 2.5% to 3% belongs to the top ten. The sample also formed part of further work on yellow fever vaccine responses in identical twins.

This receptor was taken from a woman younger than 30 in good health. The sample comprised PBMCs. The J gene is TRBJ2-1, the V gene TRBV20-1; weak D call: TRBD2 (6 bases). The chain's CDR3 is CSARAGVSYNEQFF. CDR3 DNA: TGCAGTGCTAGAGCGGGAGTTTCCTACAATGAGCAGTTCTTC.